The TCR beta chain under discussion was sequenced for a study of tumor-infiltrating lymphocytes in primary liver carcinoma. For the study at large: Donors underwent surgery for histopathologically diagnosed primary liver carcinoma. Men as well as women, aged 30 to 69 years, made up the patients.

In addition to blood RNA drawn from unsorted whole blood, germline DNA was extracted. Total RNA amounting to around 530 ng was the source from which TCR beta cDNA was made with a constant-region primer. Slightly modified ARM-PCR with three nested multiplex PCR rounds yielded TCR beta libraries. The first two PCR rounds used TRBV1-TRBV30 forward primers with a C-beta reverse primer, roughly 10 cycles each. Each CDR3 protein is one row after TCRdb ran MiXCR on the multiplex PCR reads. In the table there are 300,000 to 400,000 distinct CDR3 sequences, approximately 64% of which are singletons. A note on this clonotype: Antigen unknown.

Study-wide results and limits: Lower overlap was observed for tumor-adjacent and tumor-blood pairs relative to tumor region pairs.

Germline V gene lookup returns CDR1 LNHDA and CDR2 SQIVND (reference sequence). The CDR3 sequence is 16 residues long. The ends lost 3 bases at V and 5 bases at J; junction bases unmatched: 8. The receptor's source is a man aged 40-49 years with primary liver carcinoma and hepatitis B virus infection. The chain is built from TRBV19 and TRBJ2-1, with 9 bases that match TRBD1. The sample taken for sequencing was peripheral blood. Here the CDR3 DNA reads TGTGCCAGTAGTATCGTACAGGGGGCGCCTAACAATGAGCAGTTCTTC. Translating gives CASSIVQGAPNNEQFF.